Listed below are T cell receptor beta chains from one sample, sequenced in a study of graft-versus-host responses after intestinal transplantation. Clones were read by immunoSEQ multiplex PCR, and TCRdb kept only the in-frame ones, dropping some. The sample holds 100,000 to 130,000 clones, approximately 90% seen once. Their recognized antigens are unknown. The sequencing here drew on unstimulated CD4+ T cells sorted from spleen or lymph node cells, taken before transplant. Receptors originate from a human donor who was the organ donor for an intestinal transplant. Both conserved end residues are part of each CDR3. A D gene is named only where the DNA matches it firmly.

d_gene: .
v_gene: TRBV7-9
j_gene: TRBJ2-7
CDR3aa: CASSSSILGVGGEQYF
CDR3nt: TGTGCCAGCAGCTCGTCAATATTAGGGGTAGGGGGCGAGCAGTACTTC

d_gene: TRBD2
v_gene: TRBV10-1
j_gene: TRBJ2-1
CDR3aa: CASSAGGSYNEQFF
CDR3nt: TGCGCCAGCAGTGCGGGGGGCTCCTACAATGAGCAGTTCTTC

d_gene: .
v_gene: TRBV19
j_gene: TRBJ1-5
CDR3aa: CASSKQGNQPQHF
CDR3nt: TGTGCCAGTAGTAAACAGGGCAATCAGCCCCAGCATTTT

d_gene: .
v_gene: TRBV11-3
j_gene: TRBJ2-3
CDR3aa: CASSLVQTSIEDTQYF
CDR3nt: TGTGCCAGCAGCTTAGTTCAGACGTCTATTGAGGATACGCAGTATTTT

d_gene: .
v_gene: TRBV6-5
j_gene: TRBJ2-7
CDR3aa: CASREAAYEQYF
CDR3nt: TGTGCCAGCAGGGAGGCGGCCTACGAGCAGTACTTC

d_gene: TRBD1
v_gene: TRBV10-2
j_gene: TRBJ1-1
CDR3aa: CASSDVTGGNTEAFF
CDR3nt: TGCGCCAGCAGTGATGTAACAGGGGGGAACACTGAAGCTTTCTTT

d_gene: .
v_gene: TRBV9
j_gene: TRBJ1-1
CDR3aa: CASSTYQNTEAFF
CDR3nt: TGTGCCAGCAGCACCTACCAGAACACTGAAGCTTTCTTT

d_gene: .
v_gene: TRBV7-7
j_gene: TRBJ2-2
CDR3aa: CASSRLNTGELFF
CDR3nt: TGTGCTAGCAGCAGACTTAACACCGGGGAGCTGTTTTTT

d_gene: TRBD1
v_gene: TRBV5-5
j_gene: TRBJ2-3
CDR3aa: CASGQGAEDTQYF
CDR3nt: TGTGCCAGCGGACAGGGGGCAGAAGATACGCAGTATTTT

d_gene: .
v_gene: TRBV7-2
j_gene: TRBJ2-1
CDR3aa: CASNPRGIQLYSNEQFF
CDR3nt: TGTGCCAGCAACCCAAGGGGGATACAGCTTTACTCCAATGAGCAGTTCTTC

d_gene: TRBD1
v_gene: TRBV25-1
j_gene: TRBJ2-7
CDR3aa: CASIGTGAHEQYF
CDR3nt: TGTGCCAGCATTGGGACAGGGGCACACGAGCAGTACTTC